The next 5 T cell receptor beta chains were all read from a single sample in a study of CD8 T cells in ankylosing spondylitis. General study results and limits: In ankylosing spondylitis blood, a motif of roughly eight highly homologous TCR beta variants appeared characteristic.

What these receptors recognize is not known. TCRdb recomputed calls from the 5' RACE reads with MiXCR, one row per CDR3 protein. The sample carries 750,000 to 850,000 distinct CDR3 sequences, approximately 12% recorded once. The sample comprised blood, either unsorted or a sorted T cell fraction (not recorded which). These receptors all stem from a male donor with ankylosing spondylitis.

V is TRBV7-9 and J is TRBJ2-6, with D hard to call. This CDR3 contains 16 residues. The germline CDR1 and CDR2 sequences are SEHNR and FQNEAQ (reference sequence). Deletions cut 0 bases from V and 4 bases from J, with 10 bases between. The CDR3 loop reads CASSLAWGWGANVLTF. DNA of the CDR3: TGTGCCAGCAGCTTAGCGTGGGGATGGGGGGCCAACGTCCTGACTTTC. Based on the CDR3 plus reference TRBV7-9 and TRBJ2-6, the full variable domain is DTGVSQNPRHKITKRGQNVTFRCDPISEHNRLYWYRQTLGQGPEFLTYFQNEAQLEKSRLLSDRFSAERPKGSFSTLEIQRTEQGDSAMYLCASSLAWGWGANVLTFGAGSRLTVL.

This CDR3 reads CASSFTGDTDTQYF. CDR3 in DNA: TGTGCCAGCAGCTTCACAGGGGACACAGATACGCAGTATTTT. The chain employs TRBV7-3 and TRBJ2-3, with 7 bases matching TRBD1. The CDR3 length is 14 residues. The V and J ends lost 3 bases and 2 bases, in that order; junction bases with no gene match: 2. From germline, CDR1 is SGHTA and CDR2 FQGTGA.

A few counts support this clonotype. J is TRBJ2-2 and V is TRBV7-9; no reliable D call. The CDR3 is 15 amino acids. Germline CDR1 SEHNR, CDR2 FQNEAQ (reference sequence). Between the trimmed V and J ends, which lost 2 bases and 6 bases, there was a span of 13 bases. CDR3 loop: CASSLRRRESGELFF. The DNA of the CDR3 is TGTGCCAGCAGCTTAAGGAGAAGGGAATCCGGGGAGCTGTTTTTT.

The chain uses TRBV5-8 and TRBJ2-7, with D unclear. Deletions cut 1 base from V and 2 bases from J, with 10 bases between. This CDR3 is 14 amino acids long. Germline loops: CDR1 SGHTS, CDR2 YDEGEE. The CDR3 DNA is TGTGCCAGCAGCTTGATACTAAAGCCCTACGAGCAGTACTTC. This translates into CASSLILKPYEQYF.

J is TRBJ2-3 and V is TRBV15; unclear D gene. Germline lookup yields CDR1 LNHNV and CDR2 YYDKDF (reference sequence). The length of the CDR3 is 13 residues. V lost 7 bases and J 2 bases, leaving 10 bases between the germline ends. CDR3 coding DNA: TGTGCCACCACTACGGCATCCACAGATACGCAGTATTTT. This gives the protein CATTTASTDTQYF.